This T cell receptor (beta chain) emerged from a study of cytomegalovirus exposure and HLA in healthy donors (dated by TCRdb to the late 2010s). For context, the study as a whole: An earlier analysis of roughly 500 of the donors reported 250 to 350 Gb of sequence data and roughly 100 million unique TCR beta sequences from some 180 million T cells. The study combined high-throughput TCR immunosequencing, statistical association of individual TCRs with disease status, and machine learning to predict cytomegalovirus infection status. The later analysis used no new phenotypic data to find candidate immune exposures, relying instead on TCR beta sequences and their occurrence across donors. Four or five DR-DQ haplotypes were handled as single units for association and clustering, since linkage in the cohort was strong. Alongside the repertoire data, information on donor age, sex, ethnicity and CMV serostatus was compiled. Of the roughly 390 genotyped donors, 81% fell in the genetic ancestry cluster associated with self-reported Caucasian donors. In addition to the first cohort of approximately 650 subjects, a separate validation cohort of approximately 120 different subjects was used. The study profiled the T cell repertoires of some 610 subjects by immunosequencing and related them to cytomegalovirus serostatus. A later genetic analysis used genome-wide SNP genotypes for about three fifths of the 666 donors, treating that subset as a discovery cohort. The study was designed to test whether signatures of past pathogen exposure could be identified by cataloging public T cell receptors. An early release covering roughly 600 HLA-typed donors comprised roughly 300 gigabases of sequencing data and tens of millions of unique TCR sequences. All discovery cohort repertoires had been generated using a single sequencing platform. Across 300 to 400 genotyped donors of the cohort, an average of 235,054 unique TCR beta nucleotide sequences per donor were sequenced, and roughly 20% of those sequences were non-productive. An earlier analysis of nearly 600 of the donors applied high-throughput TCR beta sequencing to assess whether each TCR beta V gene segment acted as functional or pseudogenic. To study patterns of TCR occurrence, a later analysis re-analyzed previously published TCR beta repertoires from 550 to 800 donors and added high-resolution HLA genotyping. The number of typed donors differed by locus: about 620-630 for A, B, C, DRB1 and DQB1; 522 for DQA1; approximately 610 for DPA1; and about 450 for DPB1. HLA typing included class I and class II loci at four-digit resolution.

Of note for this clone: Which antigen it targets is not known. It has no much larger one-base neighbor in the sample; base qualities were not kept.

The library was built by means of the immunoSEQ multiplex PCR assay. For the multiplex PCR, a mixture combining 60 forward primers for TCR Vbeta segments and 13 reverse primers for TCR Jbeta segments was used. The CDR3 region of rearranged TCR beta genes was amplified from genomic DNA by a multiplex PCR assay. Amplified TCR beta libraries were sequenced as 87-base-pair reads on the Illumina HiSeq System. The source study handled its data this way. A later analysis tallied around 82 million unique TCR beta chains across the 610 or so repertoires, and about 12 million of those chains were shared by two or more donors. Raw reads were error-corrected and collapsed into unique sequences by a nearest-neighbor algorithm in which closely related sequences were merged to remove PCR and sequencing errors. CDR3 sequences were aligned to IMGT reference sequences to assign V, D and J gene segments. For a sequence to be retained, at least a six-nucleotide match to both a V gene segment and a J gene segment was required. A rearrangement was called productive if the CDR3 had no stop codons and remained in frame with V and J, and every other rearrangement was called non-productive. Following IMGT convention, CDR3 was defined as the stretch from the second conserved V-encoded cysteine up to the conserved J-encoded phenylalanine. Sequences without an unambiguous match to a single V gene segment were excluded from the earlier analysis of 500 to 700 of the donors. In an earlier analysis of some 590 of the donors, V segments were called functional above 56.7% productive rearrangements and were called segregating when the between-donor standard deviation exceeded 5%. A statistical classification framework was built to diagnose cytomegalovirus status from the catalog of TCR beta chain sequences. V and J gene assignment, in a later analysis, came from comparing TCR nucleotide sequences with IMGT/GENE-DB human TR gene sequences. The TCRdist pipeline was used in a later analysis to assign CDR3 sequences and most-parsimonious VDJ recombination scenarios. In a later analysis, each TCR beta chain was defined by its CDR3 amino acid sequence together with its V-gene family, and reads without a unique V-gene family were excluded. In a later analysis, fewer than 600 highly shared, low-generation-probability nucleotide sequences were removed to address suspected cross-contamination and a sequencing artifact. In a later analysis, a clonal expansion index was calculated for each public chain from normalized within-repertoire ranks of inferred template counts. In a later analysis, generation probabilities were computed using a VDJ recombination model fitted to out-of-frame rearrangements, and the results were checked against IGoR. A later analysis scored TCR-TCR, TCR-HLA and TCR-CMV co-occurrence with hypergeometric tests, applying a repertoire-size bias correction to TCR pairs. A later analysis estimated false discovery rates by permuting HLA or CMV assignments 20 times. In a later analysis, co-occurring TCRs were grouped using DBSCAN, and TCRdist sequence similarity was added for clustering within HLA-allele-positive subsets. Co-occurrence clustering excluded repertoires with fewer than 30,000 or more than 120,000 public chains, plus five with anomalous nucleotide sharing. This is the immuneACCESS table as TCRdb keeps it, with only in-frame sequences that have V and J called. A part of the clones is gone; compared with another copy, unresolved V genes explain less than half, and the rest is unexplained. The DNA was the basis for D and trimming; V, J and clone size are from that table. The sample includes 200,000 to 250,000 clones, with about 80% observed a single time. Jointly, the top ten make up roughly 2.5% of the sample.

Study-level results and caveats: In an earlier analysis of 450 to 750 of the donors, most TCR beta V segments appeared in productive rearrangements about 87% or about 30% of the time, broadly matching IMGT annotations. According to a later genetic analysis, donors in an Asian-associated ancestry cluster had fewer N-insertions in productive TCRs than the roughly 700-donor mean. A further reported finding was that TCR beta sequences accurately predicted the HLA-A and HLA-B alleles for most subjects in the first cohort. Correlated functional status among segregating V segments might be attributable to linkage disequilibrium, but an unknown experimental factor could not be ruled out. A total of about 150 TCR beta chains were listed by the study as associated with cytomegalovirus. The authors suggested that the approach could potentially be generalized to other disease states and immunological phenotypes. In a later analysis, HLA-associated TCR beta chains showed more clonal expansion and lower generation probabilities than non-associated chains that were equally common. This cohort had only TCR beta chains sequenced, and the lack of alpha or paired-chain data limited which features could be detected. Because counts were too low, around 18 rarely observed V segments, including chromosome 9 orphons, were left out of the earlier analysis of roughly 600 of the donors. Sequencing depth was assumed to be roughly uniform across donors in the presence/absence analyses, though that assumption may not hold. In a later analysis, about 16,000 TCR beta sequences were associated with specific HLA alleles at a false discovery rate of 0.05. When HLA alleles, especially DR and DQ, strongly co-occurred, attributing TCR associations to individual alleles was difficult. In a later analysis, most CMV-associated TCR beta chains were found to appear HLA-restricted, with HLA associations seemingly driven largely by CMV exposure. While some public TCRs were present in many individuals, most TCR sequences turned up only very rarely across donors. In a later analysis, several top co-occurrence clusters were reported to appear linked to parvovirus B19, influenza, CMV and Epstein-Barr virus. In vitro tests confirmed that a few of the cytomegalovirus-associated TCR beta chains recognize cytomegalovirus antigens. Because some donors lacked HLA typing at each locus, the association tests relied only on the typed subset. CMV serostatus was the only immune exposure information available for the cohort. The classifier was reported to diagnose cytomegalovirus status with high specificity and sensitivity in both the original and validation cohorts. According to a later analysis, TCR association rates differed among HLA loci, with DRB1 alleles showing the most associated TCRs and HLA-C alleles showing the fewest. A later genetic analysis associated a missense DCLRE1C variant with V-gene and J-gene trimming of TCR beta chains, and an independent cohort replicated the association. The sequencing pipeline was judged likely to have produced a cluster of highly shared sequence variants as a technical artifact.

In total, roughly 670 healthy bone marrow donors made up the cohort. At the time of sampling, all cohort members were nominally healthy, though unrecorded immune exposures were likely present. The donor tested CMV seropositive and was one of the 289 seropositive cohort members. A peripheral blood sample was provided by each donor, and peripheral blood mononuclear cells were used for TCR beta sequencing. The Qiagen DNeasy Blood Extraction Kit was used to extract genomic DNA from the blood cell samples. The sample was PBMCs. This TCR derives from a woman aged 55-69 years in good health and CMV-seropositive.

At the DNA level, the sequence is TGTGCCAGCAGTTTAGAGGCAGGGGGAGGCTCGAACACCGGGGAGCTGTTTTTT. Its translation reads: CASSLEAGGGSNTGELFF. The V gene is TRBV27 and the J gene is TRBJ2-2, and the D gene may be TRBD1, 7 bases matching. At the junction V is shortened by 2 bases and J by 0 bases, with 16 bases in between. As encoded in the germline V gene (reference sequence), CDR1 is MNHEY while CDR2 is SMNVEV. Spanning cysteine to phenylalanine, the CDR3 consists of 18 amino acids. Kept here is only the CDR3 DNA, which spans 54 bases and is read in frame from base 1.